This T cell receptor (beta chain) was observed in a study of shared clonotypes between healthy human individuals. Study background: Each donor had three CD4 naive, three CD4 memory, two CD8 naive and one CD8 memory plate.

From germline, CDR1 is SNHLY and CDR2 FYNNEI. This CDR3 contains 14 residues. V was clipped by 5 bases and J by 1 base; unmatched bases: 4. Study-wide results and limits: Among the subsets, naive ones generally showed larger estimated richness than memory ones.

Naive CD8 cells were CD45RO-negative, positively selected for CCR7, excluding terminally differentiated effector memory CD45RA+ cells. None of the donors, who were healthy HIV-negative adults, had recently had acute infections or vaccinations. On this clone itself: The antigen is not known.

Produced via immunoSEQ multiplex PCR; TCRdb's table is partial and in-frame only. The repertoire holds about 2 million clones, with over 85% as singletons. This clonotype was sampled from a man between 18 and 29 years old in good health. The chain recombines TRBV2 with TRBJ2-5, with 7 bases matching TRBD2. The sequenced material came from naive CD8+ T cells sorted from blood. CDR3 protein: CASSTGTIQETQYF. The CDR3 DNA reads as TGTGCCAGCAGTACCGGGACTATCCAAGAGACCCAGTACTTC. The full variable domain, in which reference TRBV2 and TRBJ2-5 provide the parts outside the CDR3, is EPEVTQTPSHQVTQMGQEVILRCVPISNHLYFYWYRQILGQKVEFLVSFYNNEISEKSEIFDDQFSVERPDGSNFTLKIRSTKLEDSAMYFCASSTGTIQETQYFGPGTRLLVL.